Given below is one TCR beta chain in context. As yet, its antigen is unknown. Germline lookup yields CDR1 LNHDA and CDR2 SQIVND (reference sequence). This CDR3 contains 16 residues. V shed 4 bases and J 3 bases; nucleotides not matched to a gene: 6. This specimen comes from a study of cytomegalovirus exposure and HLA in healthy donors. Overall study results and limits: When a later analysis was performed, an Asian-associated ancestry cluster reportedly had fewer N-insertions than the approximately 690-donor mean. Under in vitro conditions, three CMV-associated chains were confirmed as specific for CMV antigens. Relative to equally common others, HLA-associated TCR beta chains showed greater clonal expansion in a later analysis.

A multiplex PCR was run with 60 Vbeta primers and 13 Jbeta primers. The data were produced by immunoSEQ multiplex PCR, yet TCRdb's version contains in-frame clones alone and is incomplete. The clone table shows tens of thousands of clones, with the ten largest holding approximately 1.4%. The rearrangement joins TRBV19 to TRBJ1-3, with 10 nucleotides matching TRBD1. This TCR was recovered from a woman aged 55-69 years in good health and CMV-seronegative. Specimen: PBMCs. CDR3 loop: CASSRRQGADGNTIYF. CDR3 nucleotide sequence: TGTGCCAGTAGTAGGAGACAGGGGGCGGATGGAAACACCATATATTTT.